Below, 7 T cell receptor beta chains from the same sample are listed, as sequenced in a study of T cell responses to AZD1222 COVID-19 vaccine. Profiled with immunoSEQ multiplex PCR; TCRdb holds only in-frame clones, not every one. Of 170,000 or so clones in the sample, 85% to 95% were seen once. Sequenced here: peripheral blood, sampled on day 0 of AZD1222 vaccination. The receptors stem from an adult in good health.

The chain employs TRBV7-2 and TRBJ1-1, with D perhaps TRBD1 (5 bases). V dropped 8 bases and J dropped 5 bases, with 21 bases sitting between them. The CDR3 totals 15 residues. Germline CDR1 reads SGHTA; CDR2 reads FQGNSA. This CDR3 reads CASSQLGGLWTEAFF. For the CDR3, the DNA is TGTGCCAGCTCCCAGCTCGGGGGTTTATGGACTGAAGCTTTCTTT.

This chain uses TRBV5-1 with TRBJ1-1; D remains ambiguous. Germline V gene sequence: CDR1 SGHRS, CDR2 YFSETQ. The V end was cut by 0 bases, the J end by 5 bases, with 17 bases between. CDR3 length: 16 amino acids. The CDR3, as DNA: TGCGCCAGCAGCTTGGGGGTCTCACCTACGCGGACTGAAGCTTTCTTT. Translated, it gives CASSLGVSPTRTEAFF.

This clone was seen once. The chain links TRBV27 to TRBJ2-3; TRBD1 might be the D (6 bases). CDR3 length equals 14 residues. The V gene's germline CDR1 is MNHEY and CDR2 SMNVEV (reference sequence). V was shortened by 3 bases and J by 8 bases, with 15 bases between the two germline ends. The CDR3 spells CASSLGARRGTQYF. The CDR3, as DNA: TGTGCCAGCAGTTTGGGGGCCCGCCGGGGTACGCAGTATTTT.

The chain employs TRBV28 and TRBJ1-2, with TRBD1 matching 9 bases. The germline gives CDR1 MDHEN, CDR2 SYDVKM. V lost 5 bases, J lost 1 base, and 2 bases stayed unmatched. The CDR3 spans 14 residues. CDR3 sequence (DNA): TGTGCCAGCAGTGGGACAGGGAATAACTATGGCTACACCTTC. Protein sequence: CASSGTGNNYGYTF.

The CDR3 DNA is TGCGCCAGCAGCTTGGCGGGACAGGCCTTCTCTGGAAACACCATATATTTT. Amino acids: CASSLAGQAFSGNTIYF. V and J are TRBV5-1 and TRBJ1-3, with 8 positions matching TRBD1. With 0 bases clipped from V and 0 bases from J, the junction kept 5 bases outside the gene matches. The CDR3 is 17 residues long. Germline V gene sequence: CDR1 SGHRS, CDR2 YFSETQ.

The V call is TRBV1, the J call TRBJ1-2. TRBV1 is tagged as a pseudogene. This CDR3 has 15 residues. In nucleotides, the CDR3 is TGCACCAGCAGCCAAGATAGGCGGGGGATATATGGCTACACCTTC. It specifies CTSSQDRRGIYGYTF.

This clone was detected once. The rearrangement uses TRBV11-2 and TRBJ2-3, with D hard to call. CDR3 length equals 13 residues. Germline CDR1 SGHAT, CDR2 FQNNGV. The V and J ends lost 5 bases and 2 bases respectively, with 8 bases between them. The CDR3 spells CASSPGSTDTQYF. CDR3 nucleotide sequence: TGTGCCAGCAGCCCCGGGTCCACAGATACGCAGTATTTT.